Each of the 6 T cell receptor beta chains below was sequenced from the same sample in a study of cytomegalovirus exposure and HLA in healthy donors. 60 Vbeta and 13 Jbeta primers were used in PCR. Profiling relied on immunoSEQ multiplex PCR, and the TCRdb table lists in-frame clones only, not all of them. Of 150,000 to 200,000 clones listed, roughly 70% are singletons. Sequencing was performed on PBMCs. Source of these receptors: a woman aged 45-65 years in good health and CMV-seropositive.

V and J are TRBV7-7 and TRBJ2-5, with no clear D. The length of the CDR3 is 13 residues. Germline loops: CDR1 SSHAT, CDR2 FNYEAQ (reference sequence). The V end was cut by 5 bases, the J end by 5 bases, with 12 bases between. CDR3 residues: CASSPGGGETQYF. Here the CDR3 DNA reads TGTGCCAGCAGCCCCGGCGGTGGGGAGACCCAGTACTTC. The variable domain in full, with the rest retrieved from reference TRBV7-7 and TRBJ2-5, is GAGVSQSPRYKVTKRGQDVTLRCDPISSHATLYWYQQALGQGPEFLTYFNYEAQPDKSGLPSDRFSAERPEGSISTLTIQRTEQRDSAMYRCASSPGGGETQYFGPGTRLLVL.

The V call is TRBV30, the J call TRBJ2-1; D perhaps matches TRBD2 (5 bases). Trimming took 5 bases from V and 9 from J, leaving 17 bases between them. CDR1 is GTSNPN, CDR2 SVGIG, per germline (reference sequence). The CDR3 totals 13 residues. CDR3 coding DNA: TGTGCCTGGTCGGGGTTCCTCCGGGGTGAGCAGTTCTTC. Its translation is CAWSGFLRGEQFF. Filled out from reference TRBV30 and TRBJ2-1, the complete variable domain reads SQTIHQWPATLVQPVGSPLSLECTVEGTSNPNLYWYRQAAGRGLQLLFYSVGIGQISSEVPQNLSASRPQDRQFILSSKKLLLSDSGFYLCAWSGFLRGEQFFGPGTRLTVL.

The chain uses TRBV6-4 and TRBJ2-3; 12 bases are shared with TRBD2. Germline loops: CDR1 MRHNA, CDR2 SNTAGT. The CDR3 is 17 residues long. The junction had 6 bases not matched to a gene; V was cut back by 0 bases and J by 5 bases. In DNA, the CDR3 is TGTGCCAGCAGTGACTCTCCTAGCGGGGGGGCCGTAGATACGCAGTATTTT. This codes for CASSDSPSGGAVDTQYF.

This chain uses TRBV9 with TRBJ2-5; a weak D match, TRBD2 (7 bases). Germline CDR1 and CDR2: SGDLS and YYNGEE. V was pared by 0 bases and J by 5 bases, with 14 bases between. CDR3 length: 15 amino acids. The CDR3 region is CASSVEGGGEETQYF. CDR3 nucleotides: TGTGCCAGCAGCGTAGAGGGCGGGGGCGAGGAGACCCAGTACTTC.

The rearrangement uses TRBV5-6 and TRBJ1-4; TRBD1 agrees at 8 bases. This CDR3 is 15 amino acids long. V lost 1 base to trimming and J lost 7 bases; unmatched junction nucleotides: 6. CDR1 SGHDT and CDR2 YYEEEE come from the germline V gene. The CDR3 DNA reads TGTGCCAGCAGCTTGTATCAGGGGGCGGGTGAAAAACTGTTTTTT. Its translation: CASSLYQGAGEKLFF.

In this sample, this clone turned up once. This CDR3 is also generated by other DNA sequences in the sample. This chain joins TRBV5-1 and TRBJ1-2; the match to TRBD1 covers 7 bases. The length of the CDR3 is 13 residues. V dropped 3 bases and J dropped 2; count of bases not matched to a gene: 1. From germline, CDR1 is SGHRS and CDR2 YFSETQ. The CDR3 nucleotides are TGCGCCAGCAGCTCGGGACAGAACTATGGCTACACCTTC. Translating it yields CASSSGQNYGYTF.